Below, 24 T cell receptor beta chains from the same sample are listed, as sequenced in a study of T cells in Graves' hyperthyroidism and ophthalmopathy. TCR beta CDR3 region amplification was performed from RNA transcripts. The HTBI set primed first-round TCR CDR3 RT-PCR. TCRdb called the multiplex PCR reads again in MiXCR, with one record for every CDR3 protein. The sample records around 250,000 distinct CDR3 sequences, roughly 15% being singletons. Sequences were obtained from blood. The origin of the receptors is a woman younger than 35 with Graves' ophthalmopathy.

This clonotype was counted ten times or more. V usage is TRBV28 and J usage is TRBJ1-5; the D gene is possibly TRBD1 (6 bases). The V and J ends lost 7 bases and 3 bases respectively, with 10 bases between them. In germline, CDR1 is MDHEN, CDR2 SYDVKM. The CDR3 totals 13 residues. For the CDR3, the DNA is TGTGCCAGCAAGCAGGGGAACAATCAGCCCCAGCATTTT. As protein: CASKQGNNQPQHF. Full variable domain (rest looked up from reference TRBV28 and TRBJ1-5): DVKVTQSSRYLVKRTGEKVFLECVQDMDHENMFWYRQDPGLGLRLIYFSYDVKMKEKGDIPEGYSVSREKKERFSLILESASTNQTSMYLCASKQGNNQPQHFGDGTRLSIL.

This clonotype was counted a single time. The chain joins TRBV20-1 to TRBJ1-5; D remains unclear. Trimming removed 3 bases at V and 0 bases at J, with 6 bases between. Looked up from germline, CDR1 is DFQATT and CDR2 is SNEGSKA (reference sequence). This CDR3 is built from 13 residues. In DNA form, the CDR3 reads TGCAGTGCTAGCGGTGATAGCAATCAGCCCCAGCATTTT. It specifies CSASGDSNQPQHF.

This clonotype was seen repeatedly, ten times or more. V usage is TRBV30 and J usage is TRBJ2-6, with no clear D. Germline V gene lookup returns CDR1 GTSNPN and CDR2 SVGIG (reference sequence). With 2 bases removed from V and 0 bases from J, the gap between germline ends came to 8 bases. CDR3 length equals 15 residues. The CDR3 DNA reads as TGTGCCTGGAGTTCGCGGCTCTCTGGGGCCAACGTCCTGACTTTC. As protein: CAWSSRLSGANVLTF.

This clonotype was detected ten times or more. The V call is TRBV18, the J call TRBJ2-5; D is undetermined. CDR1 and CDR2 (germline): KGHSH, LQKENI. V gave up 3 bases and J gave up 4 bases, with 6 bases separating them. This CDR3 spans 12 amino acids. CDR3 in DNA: TGTGCCAGCTCACCCTTTCGAGAGACCCAGTACTTC. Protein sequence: CASSPFRETQYF.

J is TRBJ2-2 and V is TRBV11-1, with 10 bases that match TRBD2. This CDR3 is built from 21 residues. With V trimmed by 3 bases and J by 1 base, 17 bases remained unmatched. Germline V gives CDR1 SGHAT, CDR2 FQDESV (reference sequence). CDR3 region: CASSFGFGAGGPVVNTGELFF. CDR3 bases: TGTGCCAGCAGCTTCGGTTTCGGAGCGGGAGGGCCCGTCGTGAACACCGGGGAGCTGTTTTTT.

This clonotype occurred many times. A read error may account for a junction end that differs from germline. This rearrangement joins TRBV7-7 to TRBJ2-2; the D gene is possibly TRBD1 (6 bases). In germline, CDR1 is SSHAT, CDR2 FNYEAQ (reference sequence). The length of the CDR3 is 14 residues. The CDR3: CASRHNRDTGELFF. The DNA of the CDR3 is TGTGCTAGCAGGCACAACAGGGACACCGGGGAGCTGTTTTTT.

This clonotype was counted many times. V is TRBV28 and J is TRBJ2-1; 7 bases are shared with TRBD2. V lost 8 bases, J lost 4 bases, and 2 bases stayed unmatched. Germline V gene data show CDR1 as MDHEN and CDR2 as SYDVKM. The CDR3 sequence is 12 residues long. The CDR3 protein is CASGTTYNEQFF. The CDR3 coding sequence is TGTGCCAGCGGGACTACATACAATGAGCAGTTCTTC.

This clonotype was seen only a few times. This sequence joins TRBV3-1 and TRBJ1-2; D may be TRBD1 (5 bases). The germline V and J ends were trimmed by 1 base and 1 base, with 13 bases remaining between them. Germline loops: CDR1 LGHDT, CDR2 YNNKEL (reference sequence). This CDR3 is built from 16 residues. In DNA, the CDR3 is TGTGCCAGCAGCCAAGTGAGCGGGGGACGTAACTATGGCTACACCTTC. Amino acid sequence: CASSQVSGGRNYGYTF.

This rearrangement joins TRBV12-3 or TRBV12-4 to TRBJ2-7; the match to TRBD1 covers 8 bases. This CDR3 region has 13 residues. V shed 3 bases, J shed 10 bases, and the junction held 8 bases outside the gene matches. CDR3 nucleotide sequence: TGTGCCAGCAGTTTGAGGACAGGGCGTGAACAGTACTTC. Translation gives CASSLRTGREQYF.

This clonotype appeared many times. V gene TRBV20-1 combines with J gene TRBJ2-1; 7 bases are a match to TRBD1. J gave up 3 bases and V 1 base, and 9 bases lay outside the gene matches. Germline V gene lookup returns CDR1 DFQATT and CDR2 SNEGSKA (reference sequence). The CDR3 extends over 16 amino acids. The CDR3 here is CSARALGRQGYNEQFF. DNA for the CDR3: TGCAGTGCTAGAGCCCTCGGGCGACAGGGCTACAATGAGCAGTTCTTC.

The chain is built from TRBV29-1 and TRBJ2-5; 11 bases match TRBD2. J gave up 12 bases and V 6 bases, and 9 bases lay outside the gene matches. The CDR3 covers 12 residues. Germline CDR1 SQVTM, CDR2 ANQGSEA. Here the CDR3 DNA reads TGCAGCGTGGATGTTAGCGGGAGGGGGGAGTACTTC. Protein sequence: CSVDVSGRGEYF.

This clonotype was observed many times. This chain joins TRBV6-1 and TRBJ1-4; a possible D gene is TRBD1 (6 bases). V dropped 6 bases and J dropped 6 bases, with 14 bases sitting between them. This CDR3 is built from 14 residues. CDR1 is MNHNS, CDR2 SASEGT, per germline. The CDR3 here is CASRRGQRDEKLFF. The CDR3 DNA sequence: TGTGCCAGCAGGAGAGGACAGAGAGATGAAAAACTGTTTTTT.

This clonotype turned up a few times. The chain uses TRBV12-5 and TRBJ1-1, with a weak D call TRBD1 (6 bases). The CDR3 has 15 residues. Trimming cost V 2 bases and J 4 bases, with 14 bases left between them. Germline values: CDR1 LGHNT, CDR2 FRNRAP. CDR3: CASGLTQGLGTEAFF. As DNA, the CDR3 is TGTGCTAGTGGTTTGACGCAGGGGCTTGGCACTGAAGCTTTCTTT.

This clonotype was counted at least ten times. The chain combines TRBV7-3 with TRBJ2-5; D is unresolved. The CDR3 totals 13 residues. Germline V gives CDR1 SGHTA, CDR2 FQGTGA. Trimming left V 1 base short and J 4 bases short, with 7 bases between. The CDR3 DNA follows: TGTGCCAGCAGCTTAATGATGCGAGAGACCCAGTACTTC. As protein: CASSLMMRETQYF.

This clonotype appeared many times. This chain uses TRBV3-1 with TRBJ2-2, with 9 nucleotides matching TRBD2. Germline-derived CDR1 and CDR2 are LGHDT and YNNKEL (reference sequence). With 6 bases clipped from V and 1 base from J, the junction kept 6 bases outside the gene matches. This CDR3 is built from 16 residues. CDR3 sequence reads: CASSQLAGGNTGELFF. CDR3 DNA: TGTGCCAGCAGTCAACTAGCGGGCGGGAACACCGGGGAGCTGTTTTTT. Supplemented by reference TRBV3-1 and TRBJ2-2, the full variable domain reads DTAVSQTPKYLVTQMGNDKSIKCEQNLGHDTMYWYKQDSKKFLKIMFSYNNKELIINETVPNRFSPKSPDKAHLNLHINSLELGDSAVYFCASSQLAGGNTGELFFGEGSRLTVL.

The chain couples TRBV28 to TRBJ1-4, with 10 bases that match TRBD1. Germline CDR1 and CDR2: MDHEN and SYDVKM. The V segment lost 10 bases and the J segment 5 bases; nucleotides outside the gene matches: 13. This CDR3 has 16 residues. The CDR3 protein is CATLGTGDGRNEKLFF. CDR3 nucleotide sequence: TGTGCCACCCTAGGGACAGGGGACGGCAGAAATGAAAAACTGTTTTTT.

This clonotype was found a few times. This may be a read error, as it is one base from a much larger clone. CDR3 DNA sequence: TGCAGCGTCGTCCCGGGACGGGGCAGTACAGATACGCAGTATTTT. Its translation: CSVVPGRGSTDTQYF. The chain carries TRBV29-1 and TRBJ2-3; D tentatively fits TRBD1 or TRBD2 (5 bases each). Trimming stripped 6 bases from V and 3 bases from J, with 19 bases between. The CDR3 is 15 amino acids. Germline CDR1 reads SQVTM; CDR2 reads ANQGSEA.

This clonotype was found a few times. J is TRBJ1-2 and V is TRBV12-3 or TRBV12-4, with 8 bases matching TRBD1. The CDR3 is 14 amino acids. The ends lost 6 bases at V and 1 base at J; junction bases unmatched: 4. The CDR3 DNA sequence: TGTGCCAGCAGGATAGACAGGGGTAACTATGGCTACACCTTC. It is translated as CASRIDRGNYGYTF.

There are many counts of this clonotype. CDR3 DNA: TGTGCCAGCAGTTCCCAGACCGCAGCCCCCTATGGCTACACCTTC. As protein: CASSSQTAAPYGYTF. The chain links TRBV6-1 to TRBJ1-2; no firm D call. Germline V CDR1 and CDR2: MNHNS, SASEGT. Trimming took off 5 bases at V and 4 bases at J, with 17 bases between the two ends. The CDR3 has 15 amino acids.

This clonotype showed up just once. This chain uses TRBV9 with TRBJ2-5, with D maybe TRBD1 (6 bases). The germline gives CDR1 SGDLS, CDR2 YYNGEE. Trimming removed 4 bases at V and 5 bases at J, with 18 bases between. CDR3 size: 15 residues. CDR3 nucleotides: TGTGCCAGCAGCCCCCGCACAGGGCCGGAGGAGACCCAGTACTTC. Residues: CASSPRTGPEETQYF.

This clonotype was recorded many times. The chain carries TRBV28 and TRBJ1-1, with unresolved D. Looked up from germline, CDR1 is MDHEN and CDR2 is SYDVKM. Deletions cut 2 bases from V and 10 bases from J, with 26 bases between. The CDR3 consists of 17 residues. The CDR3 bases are TGTGCCAGCAGTTTAAGAAGTAATGTCCCCCGGGAAAAACTAGCTTTCTTT. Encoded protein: CASSLRSNVPREKLAFF.

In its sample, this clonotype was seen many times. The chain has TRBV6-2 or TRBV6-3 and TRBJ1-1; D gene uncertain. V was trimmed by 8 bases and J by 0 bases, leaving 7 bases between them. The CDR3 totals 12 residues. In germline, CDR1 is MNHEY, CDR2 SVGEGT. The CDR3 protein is CASGSVNTEAFF. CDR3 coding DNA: TGTGCCAGCGGGAGTGTGAACACTGAAGCTTTCTTT.

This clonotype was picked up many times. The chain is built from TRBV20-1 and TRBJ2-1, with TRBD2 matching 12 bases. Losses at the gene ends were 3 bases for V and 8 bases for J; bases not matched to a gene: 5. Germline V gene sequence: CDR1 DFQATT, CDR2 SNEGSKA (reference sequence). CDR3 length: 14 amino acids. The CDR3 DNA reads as TGCAGTGCTAGTGCTAGCGGGAGGGCCTATGAGCAGTTCTTC. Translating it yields CSASASGRAYEQFF.

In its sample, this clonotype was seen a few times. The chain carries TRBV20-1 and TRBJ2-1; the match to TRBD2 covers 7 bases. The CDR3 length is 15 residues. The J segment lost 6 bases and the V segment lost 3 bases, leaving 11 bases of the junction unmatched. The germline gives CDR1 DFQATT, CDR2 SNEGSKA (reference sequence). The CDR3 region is CSASSASGKCNEQFF. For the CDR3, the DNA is TGCAGTGCTAGTTCGGCTAGCGGCAAGTGCAATGAGCAGTTCTTC.